The T cell receptor (beta chain) described here comes from a study of tumor and adjacent non-tumor tissue in lung cancer. RNA was extracted from bulk tissue without any cell sorting. The normal lung tissue was taken more than 3 cm from the tumor edge. The library came from three nested PCR rounds adapted from ARM-PCR protocols. TCRdb itself ran the multiplex PCR reads through MiXCR, one entry per CDR3 protein. The table shows 40,000 to 60,000 distinct CDR3 sequences, with about two thirds occurring only once. In this sample, this clonotype turned up many times. Germline CDR1 and CDR2: MNHNY and SVGAGI (reference sequence). The CDR3 has 12 residues. V was clipped by 7 bases and J by 7 bases, with 14 bases between them.

The receptor was isolated from a woman aged 70-85 years with non-small cell lung cancer. The rearrangement joins TRBV6-6 to TRBJ2-7, with D uncertain. Specimen: distant non-tumor lung tissue. The CDR3 loop reads CASTNAGAEQYF. DNA for the CDR3: TGTGCCAGCACCAACGCAGGCGCGGAGCAGTACTTC.